This TCR beta chain emerged from a study of blood T cell repertoires in COVID-19 (dated by TCRdb to about 2020). Regarding the complete study: Samples covering the acute and convalescent phases of COVID-19 were provided by collaborators in the United States, Italy and Spain. HLA class I and class II types, where available, came from metadata supplied by the sample provider rather than from assay-based typing. The material from the prospective study consisted of cDNA or gDNA derived from T cells, B-cell-depleted T cells, or PBMCs. The dataset comprised deeply sampled blood TCRbeta repertoires from subjects exposed to, actively infected with, or recovered from COVID-19. The sample metadata nearly always contained a de-identified subject ID, COVID-19 status, age in years and sex. A freely available public database, intended as a resource for researchers studying the immune response to SARS-CoV-2, is where the repertoires were released. Samples were obtained from the ongoing ImmuneRACE study (first 160 participants) and from about 1,300 subjects provided by 6 global collaborators. Broader findings and caveats from the paper: The amount of clinical and demographic metadata varied by source and participant and was provided uncurated.

The immunoSEQ Assay, a bias-controlled multiplex PCR, was used to amplify TCRbeta CDR3 regions from genomic DNA. On the study's bioinformatics: The number of nucleated cells in each sample was estimated by amplification of reference gene primers within the assay. To quantify the absolute abundance of each unique TCRbeta CDR3 rearrangement, sequence reads were collapsed and filtered. For each sample, productive Simpson clonality was calculated as the square root of Simpson's diversity index across productive rearrangements. Drawn from immuneACCESS, this table holds only the in-frame rearrangements with V and J called that TCRdb kept. Clones are partly lost; checked studies trace under half to an unresolved V gene and leave the rest unexplained. The D gene and trimming were derived from the DNA, and the V and J assignments and clone size from that table. Across this sample there are approximately 190,000 clones, with roughly four fifths seen only once. Together, the top ten hold 4.5% to 6% of the sample.

The CDR3 contains 15 residues, cysteine and phenylalanine counted. Only CDR3 DNA remains: 45 bases, in frame from the first base. As concerns this clone: Its cognate antigen has yet to be identified. No clone much larger than this one lies a single base away; base qualities are absent.

The collaborating institutions used their own protocols to collect whole blood in K2EDTA tubes. For TCRbeta analysis, collaborators shipped samples as frozen whole blood, isolated PBMCs, or DNA extracted from either of those sample types. The chain is encoded by TRBV21-1 joined to TRBJ2-5; the table's D call, TRBD2, was not checked against the DNA. TRBV21-1 is given as a pseudogene. Input material: peripheral blood. The receptor's source is a woman aged 70-85 years with active or convalescent COVID-19. Here is the DNA: TGTGCCAGCAGCGGAAGGTACCGGAGCCAAGAGACCCAGTACTTC. Translated, it reads CASSGRYRSQETQYF.